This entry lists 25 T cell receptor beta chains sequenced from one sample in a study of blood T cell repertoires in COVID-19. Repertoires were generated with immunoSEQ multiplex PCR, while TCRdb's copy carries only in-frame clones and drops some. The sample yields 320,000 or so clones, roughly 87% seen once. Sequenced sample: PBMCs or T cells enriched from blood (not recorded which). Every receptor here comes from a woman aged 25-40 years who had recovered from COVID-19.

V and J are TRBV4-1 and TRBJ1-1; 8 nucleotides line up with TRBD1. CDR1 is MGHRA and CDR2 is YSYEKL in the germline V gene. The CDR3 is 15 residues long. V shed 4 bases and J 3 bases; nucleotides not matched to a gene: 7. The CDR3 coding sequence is TGCGCCAGCAGCCGTACAGGGGGATCTTACACTGAAGCTTTCTTT. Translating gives CASSRTGGSYTEAFF.

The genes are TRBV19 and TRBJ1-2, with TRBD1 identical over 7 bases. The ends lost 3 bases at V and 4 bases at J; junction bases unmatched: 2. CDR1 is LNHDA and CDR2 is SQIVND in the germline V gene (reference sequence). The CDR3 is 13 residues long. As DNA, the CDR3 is TGTGCCAGTAGTATCACAGGGGCCTATGGCTACACCTTC. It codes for CASSITGAYGYTF.

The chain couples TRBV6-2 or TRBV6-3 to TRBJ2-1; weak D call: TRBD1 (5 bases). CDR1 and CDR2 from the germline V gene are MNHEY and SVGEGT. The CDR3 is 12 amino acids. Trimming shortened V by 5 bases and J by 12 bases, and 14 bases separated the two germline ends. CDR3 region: CASSTQDRAQFF. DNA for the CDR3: TGTGCCAGCAGTACACAGGATCGGGCGCAGTTCTTC.

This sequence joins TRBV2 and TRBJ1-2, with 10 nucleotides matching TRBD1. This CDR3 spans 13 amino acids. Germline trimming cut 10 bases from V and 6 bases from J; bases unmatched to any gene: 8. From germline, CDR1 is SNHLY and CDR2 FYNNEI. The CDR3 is CAIGQGEIDGYTF. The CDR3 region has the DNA TGTGCCATCGGACAGGGGGAAATCGATGGCTACACCTTC.

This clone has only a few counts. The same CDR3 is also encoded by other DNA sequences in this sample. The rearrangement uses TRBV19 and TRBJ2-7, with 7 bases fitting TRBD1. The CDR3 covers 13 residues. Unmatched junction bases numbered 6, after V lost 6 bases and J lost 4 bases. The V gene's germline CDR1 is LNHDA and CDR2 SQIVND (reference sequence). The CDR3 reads CASSRDSNYEQYF. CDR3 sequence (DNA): TGTGCCAGTAGCCGGGACAGCAATTACGAGCAGTACTTC.

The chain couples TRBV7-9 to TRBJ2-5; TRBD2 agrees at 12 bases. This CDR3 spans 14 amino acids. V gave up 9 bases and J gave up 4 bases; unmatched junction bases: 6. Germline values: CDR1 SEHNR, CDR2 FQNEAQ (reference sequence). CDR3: CASSSGGARETQYF. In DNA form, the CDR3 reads TGTGCCAGTTCTAGCGGGGGGGCCAGAGAGACCCAGTACTTC.

CDR3 sequence reads: CASSSQGAGNQPQHF. Written as DNA, the CDR3 is TGTGCCAGCAGCTCACAGGGAGCGGGCAATCAGCCCCAGCATTTT. The chain employs TRBV7-9 and TRBJ1-5; TRBD1 might be the D (6 bases). The V gene's germline CDR1 is SEHNR and CDR2 FQNEAQ (reference sequence). The CDR3 contains 15 residues. Trimming shortened V by 4 bases and J by 2 bases, and 12 bases separated the two germline ends.

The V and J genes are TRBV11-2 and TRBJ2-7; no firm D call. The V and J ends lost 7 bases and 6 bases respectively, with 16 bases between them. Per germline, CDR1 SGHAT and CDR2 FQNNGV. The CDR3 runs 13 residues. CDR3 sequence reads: CASIIVVPLEQYF. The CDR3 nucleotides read TGTGCCAGCATCATAGTCGTACCCCTCGAGCAGTACTTC.

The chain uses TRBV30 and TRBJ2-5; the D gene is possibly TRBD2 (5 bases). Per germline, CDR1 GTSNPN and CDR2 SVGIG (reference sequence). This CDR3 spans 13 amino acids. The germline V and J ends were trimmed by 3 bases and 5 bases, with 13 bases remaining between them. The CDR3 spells CAWSVREYETQYF. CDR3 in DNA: TGTGCCTGGAGCGTCCGGGAATACGAGACCCAGTACTTC.

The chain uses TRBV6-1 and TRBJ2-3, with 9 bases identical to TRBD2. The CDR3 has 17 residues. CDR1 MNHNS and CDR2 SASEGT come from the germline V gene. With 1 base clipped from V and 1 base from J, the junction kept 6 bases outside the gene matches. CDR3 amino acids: CASSEGRSSGGTDTQYF. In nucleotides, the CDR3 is TGTGCCAGCAGTGAAGGGCGGTCTAGCGGGGGCACAGATACGCAGTATTTT.

CDR3 amino acids: CASSKDRGKLFF. For the CDR3, the DNA is TGTGCCAGCAGCAAGGACAGGGGAAAACTGTTTTTT. The J gene is TRBJ1-4, the V gene TRBV6-6; TRBD1 agrees at 9 bases. Germline V gives CDR1 MNHNY, CDR2 SVGAGI (reference sequence). CDR3 length: 12 residues. With 6 bases clipped from V and 10 bases from J, the junction kept 3 bases outside the gene matches.

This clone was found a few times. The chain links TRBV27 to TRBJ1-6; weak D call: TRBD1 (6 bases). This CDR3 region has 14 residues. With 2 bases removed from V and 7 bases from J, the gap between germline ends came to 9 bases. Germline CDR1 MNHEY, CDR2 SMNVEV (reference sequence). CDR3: CASSLRGGNSPLHF. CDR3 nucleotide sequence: TGTGCCAGCAGTTTAAGGGGGGGAAATTCACCCCTCCACTTT.

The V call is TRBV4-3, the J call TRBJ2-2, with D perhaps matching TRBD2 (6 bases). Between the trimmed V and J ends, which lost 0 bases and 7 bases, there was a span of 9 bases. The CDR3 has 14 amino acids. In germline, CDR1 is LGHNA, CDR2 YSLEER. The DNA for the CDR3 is TGCGCCAGCAGCCAAGACCCTAGCGACGGGGAGCTGTTTTTT. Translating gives CASSQDPSDGELFF.

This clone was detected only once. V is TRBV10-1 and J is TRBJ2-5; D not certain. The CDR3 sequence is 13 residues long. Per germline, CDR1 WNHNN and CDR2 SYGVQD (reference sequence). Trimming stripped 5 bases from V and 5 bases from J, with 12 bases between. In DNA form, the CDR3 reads TGCGCCAGCAGTTACTCCCCCTCGGAGACCCAGTACTTC. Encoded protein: CASSYSPSETQYF.

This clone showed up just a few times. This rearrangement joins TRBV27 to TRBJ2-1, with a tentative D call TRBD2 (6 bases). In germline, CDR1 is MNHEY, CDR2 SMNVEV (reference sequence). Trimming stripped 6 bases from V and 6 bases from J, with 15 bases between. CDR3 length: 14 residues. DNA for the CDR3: TGTGCCAGCAGAAAGGGACTCCATCCCAATGAGCAGTTCTTC. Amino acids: CASRKGLHPNEQFF.

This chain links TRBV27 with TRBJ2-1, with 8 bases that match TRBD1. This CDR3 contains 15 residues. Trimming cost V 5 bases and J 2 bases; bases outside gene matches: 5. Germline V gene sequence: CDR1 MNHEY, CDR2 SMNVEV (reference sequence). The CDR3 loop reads CASSPDRGPYNEQFF. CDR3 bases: TGTGCCAGCAGTCCAGACAGGGGACCCTACAATGAGCAGTTCTTC.

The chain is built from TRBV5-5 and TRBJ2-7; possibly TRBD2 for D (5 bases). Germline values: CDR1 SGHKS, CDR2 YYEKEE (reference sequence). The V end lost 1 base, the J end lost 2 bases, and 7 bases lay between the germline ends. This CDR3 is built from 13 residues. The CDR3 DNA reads TGTGCCAGCAGCTTGCTGCGGGCCTACGAGCAGTACTTC. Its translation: CASSLLRAYEQYF. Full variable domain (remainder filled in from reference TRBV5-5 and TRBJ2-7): DAGVTQSPTHLIKTRGQQVTLRCSPISGHKSVSWYQQVLGQGPQFIFQYYEKEERGRGNFPDRFSARQFPNYSSELNVNALLLGDSALYLCASSLLRAYEQYFGPGTRLTVT.

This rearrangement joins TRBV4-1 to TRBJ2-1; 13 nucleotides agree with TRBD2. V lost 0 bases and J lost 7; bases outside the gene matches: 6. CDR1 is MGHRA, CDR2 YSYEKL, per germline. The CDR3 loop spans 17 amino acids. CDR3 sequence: CASSQEKLAGGPNEQFF. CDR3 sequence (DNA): TGCGCCAGCAGCCAAGAGAAACTAGCGGGGGGGCCGAATGAGCAGTTCTTC.

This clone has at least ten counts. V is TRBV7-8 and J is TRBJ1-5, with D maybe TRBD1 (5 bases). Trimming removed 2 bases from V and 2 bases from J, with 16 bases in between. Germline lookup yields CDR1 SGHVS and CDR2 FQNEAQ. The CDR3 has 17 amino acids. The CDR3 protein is CASSLSTVGAGNQPQHF. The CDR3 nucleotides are TGTGCCAGCAGCTTATCAACAGTAGGGGCCGGCAATCAGCCCCAGCATTTT. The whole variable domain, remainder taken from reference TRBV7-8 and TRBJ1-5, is GAGVSQSPRYKVAKRGQDVALRCDPISGHVSLFWYQQALGQGPEFLTYFQNEAQLDKSGLPSDRFFAERPEGSVSTLKIQRTQQEDSAVYLCASSLSTVGAGNQPQHFGDGTRLSIL.

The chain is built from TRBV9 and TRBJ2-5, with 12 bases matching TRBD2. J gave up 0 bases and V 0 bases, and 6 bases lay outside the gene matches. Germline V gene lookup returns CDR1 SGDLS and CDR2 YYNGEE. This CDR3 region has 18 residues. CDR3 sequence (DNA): TGTGCCAGCAGCGTAGGGCCTAGCGGGGGGGCGTACCAAGAGACCCAGTACTTC. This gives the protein CASSVGPSGGAYQETQYF.

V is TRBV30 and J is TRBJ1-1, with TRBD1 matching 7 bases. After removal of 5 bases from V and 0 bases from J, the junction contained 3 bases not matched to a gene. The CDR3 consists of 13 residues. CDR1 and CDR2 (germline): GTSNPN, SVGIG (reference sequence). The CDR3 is CAWSGQLNTEAFF. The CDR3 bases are TGTGCCTGGTCGGGACAGTTGAACACTGAAGCTTTCTTT.

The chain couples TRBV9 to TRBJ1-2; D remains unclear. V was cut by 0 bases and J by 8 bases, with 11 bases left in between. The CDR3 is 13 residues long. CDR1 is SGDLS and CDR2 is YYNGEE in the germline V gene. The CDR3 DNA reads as TGTGCCAGCAGCGTAGCCTTCCAGCGGGGCTACACCTTC. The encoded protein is CASSVAFQRGYTF. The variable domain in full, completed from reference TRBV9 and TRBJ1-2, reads DSGVTQTPKHLITATGQRVTLRCSPRSGDLSVYWYQQSLDQGLQFLIQYYNGEERAKGNILERFSAQQFPDLHSELNLSSLELGDSALYFCASSVAFQRGYTFGSGTRLTVV.

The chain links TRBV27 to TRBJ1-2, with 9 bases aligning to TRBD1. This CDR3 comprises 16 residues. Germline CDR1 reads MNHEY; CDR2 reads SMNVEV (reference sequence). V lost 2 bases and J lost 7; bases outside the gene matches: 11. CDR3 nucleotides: TGTGCCAGCAGTTTACTCGGGGACAGGGCCTCTCGTGGCTACACCTTC. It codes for CASSLLGDRASRGYTF.

The CDR3 DNA is TGTGCCAGCAGTGAAGTCGCGCAGGCTAACACTGAAGCTTTCTTT. It encodes CASSEVAQANTEAFF. The chain is built from TRBV2 and TRBJ1-1; D is unclear. V shed 1 base and J shed 2 bases, with 11 bases lying between them. The CDR3 totals 15 residues. Germline V gene lookup returns CDR1 SNHLY and CDR2 FYNNEI.

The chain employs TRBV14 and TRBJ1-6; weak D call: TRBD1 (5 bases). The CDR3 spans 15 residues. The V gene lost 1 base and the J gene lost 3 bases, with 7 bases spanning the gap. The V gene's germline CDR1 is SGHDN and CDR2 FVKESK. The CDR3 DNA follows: TGTGCCAGCAGCCAAGGGACAAGCTATAATTCACCCCTCCACTTT. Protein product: CASSQGTSYNSPLHF.